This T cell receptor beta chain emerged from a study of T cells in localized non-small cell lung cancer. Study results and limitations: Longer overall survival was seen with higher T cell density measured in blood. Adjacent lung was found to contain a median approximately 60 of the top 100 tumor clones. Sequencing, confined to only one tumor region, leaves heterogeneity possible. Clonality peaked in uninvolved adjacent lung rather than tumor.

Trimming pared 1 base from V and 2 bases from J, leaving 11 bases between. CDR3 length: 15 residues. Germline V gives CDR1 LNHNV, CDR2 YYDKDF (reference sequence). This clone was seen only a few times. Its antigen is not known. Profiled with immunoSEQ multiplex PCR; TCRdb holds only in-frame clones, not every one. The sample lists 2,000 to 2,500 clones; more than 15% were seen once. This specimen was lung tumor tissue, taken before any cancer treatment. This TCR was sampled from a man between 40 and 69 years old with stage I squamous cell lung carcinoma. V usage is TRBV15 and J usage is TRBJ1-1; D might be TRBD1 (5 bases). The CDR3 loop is CATSRGGGGNTEAFF. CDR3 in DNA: TGTGCCACCAGCAGAGGGGGTGGGGGAAACACTGAAGCTTTCTTT. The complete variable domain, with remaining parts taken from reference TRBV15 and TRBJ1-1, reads DAMVIQNPRYQVTQFGKPVTLSCSQTLNHNVMYWYQQKSSQAPKLLFHYYDKDFNNEADTPDNFQSRRPNTSFCFLDIRSPGLGDTAMYLCATSRGGGGNTEAFFGQGTRLTVV.